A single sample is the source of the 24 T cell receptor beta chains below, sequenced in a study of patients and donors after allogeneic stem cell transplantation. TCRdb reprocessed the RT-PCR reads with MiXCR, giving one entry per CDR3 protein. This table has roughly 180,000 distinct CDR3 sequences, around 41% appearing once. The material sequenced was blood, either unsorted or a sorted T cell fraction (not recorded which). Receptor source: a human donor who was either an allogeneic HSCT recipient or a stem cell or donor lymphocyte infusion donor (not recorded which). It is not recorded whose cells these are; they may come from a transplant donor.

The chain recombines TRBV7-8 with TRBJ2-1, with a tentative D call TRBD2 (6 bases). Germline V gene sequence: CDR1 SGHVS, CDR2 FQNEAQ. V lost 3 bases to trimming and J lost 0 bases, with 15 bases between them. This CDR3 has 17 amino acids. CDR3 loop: CASSLGYAGSSYNEQFF. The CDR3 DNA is TGTGCCAGCAGCTTGGGGTACGCGGGGAGCTCCTACAATGAGCAGTTCTTC.

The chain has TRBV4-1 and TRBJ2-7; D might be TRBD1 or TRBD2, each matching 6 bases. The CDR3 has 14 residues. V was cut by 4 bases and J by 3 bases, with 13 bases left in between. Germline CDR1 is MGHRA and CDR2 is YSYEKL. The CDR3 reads CASSRGALHYEQYF. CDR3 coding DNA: TGCGCCAGCAGCCGGGGGGCCCTTCACTACGAGCAGTACTTC.

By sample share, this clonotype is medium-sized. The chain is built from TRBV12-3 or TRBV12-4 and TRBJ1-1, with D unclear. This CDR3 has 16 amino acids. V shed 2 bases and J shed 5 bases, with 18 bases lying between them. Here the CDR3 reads CASSLNWPSPRTEAFF. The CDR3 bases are TGTGCCAGCAGTTTAAACTGGCCATCCCCGCGGACTGAAGCTTTCTTT.

CDR3 coding DNA: TGTGCCAGCAGTTTCTCAGCGGGAGGGCCGGTCGTAGAGACCCAGTACTTC. It translates to CASSFSAGGPVVETQYF. This rearrangement joins TRBV27 to TRBJ2-5, with TRBD2 matching over 10 bases. The CDR3 has 17 amino acids. V dropped 3 bases and J dropped 4; count of bases not matched to a gene: 11. CDR1 MNHEY and CDR2 SMNVEV come from the germline V gene (reference sequence).

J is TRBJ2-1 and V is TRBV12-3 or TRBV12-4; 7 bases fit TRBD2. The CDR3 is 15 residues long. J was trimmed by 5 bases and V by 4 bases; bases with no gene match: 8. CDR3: CASSSAGASHNEQFF. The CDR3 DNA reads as TGTGCCAGCAGTTCGGCGGGAGCAAGCCACAATGAGCAGTTCTTC.

The CDR3 DNA sequence: TGTGCCATCAGTGAGGGACAAGCGAACACTGAAGCTTTCTTT. Encoded protein: CAISEGQANTEAFF. This chain connects TRBV10-3 to TRBJ1-1; D might be TRBD1 (5 bases). The germline V and J ends were trimmed by 2 bases and 1 base, with 8 bases remaining between them. The CDR3 runs 14 residues. From germline, CDR1 is ENHRY and CDR2 SYGVKD.

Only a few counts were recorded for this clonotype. CDR3 nucleotides: TGTGCCAGCAGCTCCGACCTGGGACAAATGAACACTGAAGCTTTCTTT. It encodes CASSSDLGQMNTEAFF. The chain couples TRBV7-9 to TRBJ1-1; possible D gene TRBD1, 6 bases. The V end lost 4 bases, the J end lost 0 bases, and 15 bases lay between the germline ends. The CDR3 runs to 16 residues. Germline V gene sequence: CDR1 SEHNR, CDR2 FQNEAQ (reference sequence). The entire variable domain, with the rest obtained from reference TRBV7-9 and TRBJ1-1, is as follows: DTGVSQNPRHKITKRGQNVTFRCDPISEHNRLYWYRQTLGQGPEFLTYFQNEAQLEKSRLLSDRFSAERPKGSFSTLEIQRTEQGDSAMYLCASSSDLGQMNTEAFFGQGTRLTVV.

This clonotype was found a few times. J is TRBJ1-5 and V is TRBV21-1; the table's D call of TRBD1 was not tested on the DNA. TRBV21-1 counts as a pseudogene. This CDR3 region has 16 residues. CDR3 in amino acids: CASSGTKGPFNQPQHF. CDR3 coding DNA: TGTGCCAGCAGCGGTACTAAGGGGCCGTTTAATCAGCCCCAGCATTTT.

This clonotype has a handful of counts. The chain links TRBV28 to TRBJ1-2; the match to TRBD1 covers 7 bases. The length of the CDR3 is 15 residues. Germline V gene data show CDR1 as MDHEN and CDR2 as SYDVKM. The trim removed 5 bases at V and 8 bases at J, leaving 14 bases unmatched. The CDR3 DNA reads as TGTGCCAGCAGTCGGACAGGCCACCTATTTCAGGGCTACACCTTC. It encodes CASSRTGHLFQGYTF.

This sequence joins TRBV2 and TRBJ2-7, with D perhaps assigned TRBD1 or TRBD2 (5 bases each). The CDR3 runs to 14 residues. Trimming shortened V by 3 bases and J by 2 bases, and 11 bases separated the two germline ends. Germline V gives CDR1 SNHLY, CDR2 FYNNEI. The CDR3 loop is CASSEGVPPYEQYF. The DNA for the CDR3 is TGTGCCAGCAGTGAGGGGGTACCTCCCTACGAGCAGTACTTC.

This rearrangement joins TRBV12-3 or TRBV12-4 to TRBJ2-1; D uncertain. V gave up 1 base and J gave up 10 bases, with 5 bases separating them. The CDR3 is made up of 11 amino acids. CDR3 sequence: CASSLGLEQFF. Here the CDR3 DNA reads TGTGCCAGCAGTTTAGGACTGGAGCAGTTCTTC.

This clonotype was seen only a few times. CDR3 amino acids: CASSLALGWADTQYF. DNA of the CDR3: TGTGCCAGCAGCTTAGCCCTCGGGTGGGCAGATACGCAGTATTTT. V is TRBV7-2 and J is TRBJ2-3; D remains unclear. Per germline, CDR1 SGHTA and CDR2 FQGNSA. The CDR3 has 15 amino acids. V was pared by 0 bases and J by 4 bases, with 11 bases between.

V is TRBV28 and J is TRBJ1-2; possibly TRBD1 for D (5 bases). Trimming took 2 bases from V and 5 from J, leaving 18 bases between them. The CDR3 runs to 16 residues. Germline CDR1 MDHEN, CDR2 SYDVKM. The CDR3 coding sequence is TGTGCCAGCAGTTTACAGCACCTAAGTAGGGGTTATGGCTACACCTTC. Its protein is CASSLQHLSRGYGYTF.

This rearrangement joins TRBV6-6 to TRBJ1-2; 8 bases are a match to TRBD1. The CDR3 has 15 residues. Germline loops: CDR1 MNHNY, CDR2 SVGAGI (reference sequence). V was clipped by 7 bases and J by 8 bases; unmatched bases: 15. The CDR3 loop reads CASTPTGRTGQGYTF. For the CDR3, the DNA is TGTGCCAGCACCCCCACCGGGCGGACAGGGCAAGGCTACACCTTC.

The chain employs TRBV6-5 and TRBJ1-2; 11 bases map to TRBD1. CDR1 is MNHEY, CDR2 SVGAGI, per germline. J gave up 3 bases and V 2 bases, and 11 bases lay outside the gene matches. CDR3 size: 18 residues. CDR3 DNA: TGTGCCAGCAGTTACCAGACTCCCGGGACAGGGGGTTACTATGGCTACACCTTC. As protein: CASSYQTPGTGGYYGYTF.

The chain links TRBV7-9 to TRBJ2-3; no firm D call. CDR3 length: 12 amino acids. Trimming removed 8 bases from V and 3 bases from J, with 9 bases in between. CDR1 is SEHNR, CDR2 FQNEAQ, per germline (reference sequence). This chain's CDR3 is CASEYPTDTQYF. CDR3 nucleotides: TGTGCCAGCGAGTATCCTACAGATACGCAGTATTTT.

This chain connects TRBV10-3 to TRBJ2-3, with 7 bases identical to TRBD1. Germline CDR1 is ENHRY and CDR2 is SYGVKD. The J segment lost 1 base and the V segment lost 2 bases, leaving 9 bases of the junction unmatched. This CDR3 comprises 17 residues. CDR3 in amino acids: CAISERSTGTGTDTQYF. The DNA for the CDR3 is TGTGCCATCAGTGAGCGATCGACAGGGACGGGCACAGATACGCAGTATTTT.

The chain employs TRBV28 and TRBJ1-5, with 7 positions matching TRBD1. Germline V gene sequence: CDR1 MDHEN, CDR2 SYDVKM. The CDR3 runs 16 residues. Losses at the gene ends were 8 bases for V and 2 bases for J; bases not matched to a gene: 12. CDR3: CASVAHEGAGNQPQHF. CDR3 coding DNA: TGTGCCAGCGTTGCCCATGAGGGGGCCGGCAATCAGCCCCAGCATTTT.

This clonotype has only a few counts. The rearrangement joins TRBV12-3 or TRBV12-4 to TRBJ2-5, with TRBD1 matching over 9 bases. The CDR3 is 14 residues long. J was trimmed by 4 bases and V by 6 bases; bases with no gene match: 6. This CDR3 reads CASRRTGEAETQYF. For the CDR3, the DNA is TGTGCCAGCAGACGGACAGGGGAGGCAGAGACCCAGTACTTC.

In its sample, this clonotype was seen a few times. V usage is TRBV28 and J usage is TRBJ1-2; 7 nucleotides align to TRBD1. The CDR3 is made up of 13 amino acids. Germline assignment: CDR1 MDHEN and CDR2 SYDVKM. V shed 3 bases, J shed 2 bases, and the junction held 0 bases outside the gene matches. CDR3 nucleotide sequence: TGTGCCAGCAGTTTCAGGGGGAACTATGGCTACACCTTC. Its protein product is CASSFRGNYGYTF.

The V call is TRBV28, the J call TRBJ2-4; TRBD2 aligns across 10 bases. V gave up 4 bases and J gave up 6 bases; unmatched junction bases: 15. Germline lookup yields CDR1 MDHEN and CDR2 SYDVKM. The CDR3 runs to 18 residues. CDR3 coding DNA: TGTGCCAGCAGTTCGCCTCTAGCGGGAGAAGGGGCACTAAACATTCAGTACTTC. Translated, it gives CASSSPLAGEGALNIQYF.

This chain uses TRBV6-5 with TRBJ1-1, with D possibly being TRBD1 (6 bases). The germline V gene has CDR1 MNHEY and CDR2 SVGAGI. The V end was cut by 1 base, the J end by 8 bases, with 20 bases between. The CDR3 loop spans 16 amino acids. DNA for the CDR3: TGTGCCAGCAGTTACTTAGGGACACCCGAGTTGATGGAAGCTTTCTTT. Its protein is CASSYLGTPELMEAFF.

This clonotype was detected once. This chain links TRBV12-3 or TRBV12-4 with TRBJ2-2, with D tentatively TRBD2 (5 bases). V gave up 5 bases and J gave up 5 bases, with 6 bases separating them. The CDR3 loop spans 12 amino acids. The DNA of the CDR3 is TGTGCCAGCAGTAAGCGGACCGGGGAGCTGTTTTTT. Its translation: CASSKRTGELFF.

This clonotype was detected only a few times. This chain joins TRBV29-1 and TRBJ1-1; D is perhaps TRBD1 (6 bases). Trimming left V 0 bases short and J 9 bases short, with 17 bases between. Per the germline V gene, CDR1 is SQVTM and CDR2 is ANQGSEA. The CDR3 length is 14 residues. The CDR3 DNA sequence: TGCAGCGTTGAAGATGGGGGGCGAGGGGAAAAAGCTTTCTTT. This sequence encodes CSVEDGGRGEKAFF.